Listed below are T cell receptor beta chains from one sample, sequenced in a study of blood T cell repertoires in COVID-19. Profiling relied on immunoSEQ multiplex PCR, and the TCRdb table lists in-frame clones only, not all of them. Among some 150,000 clones listed, about nine tenths were seen once. Sequencing was carried out using peripheral blood. The receptors shown here come from a man aged 50-59 years with active or convalescent COVID-19. The CDR3 runs from the conserved cysteine through the conserved F or W. A D gene is named only where the DNA matches it firmly. Not every row has a clone size; where given, it reads once, few, many or a size class.

j_gene,abundance,v_gene,d_gene,len,CDR3aa,CDR3nt
TRBJ1-1,.,TRBV19,.,15,CASSREDTPNTEAFF,TGTGCCAGTAGTCGGGAGGACACCCCGAACACTGAAGCTTTCTTT
TRBJ2-2,.,TRBV5-1,.,17,CASSRSGQGKNTGELFF,TGCGCCAGCAGCCGATCCGGTCAGGGTAAAAACACCGGGGAGCTGTTTTTT
TRBJ2-3,few,TRBV2,TRBD2,13,CATTGLAGGTQYF,TGTGCCACCACGGGACTAGCGGGAGGTACGCAGTATTTT
TRBJ1-6,.,TRBV18,TRBD1,13,CASSRDRDSPLHF,TGTGCCAGCTCACGCGACAGGGACTCACCCCTCCACTTT
TRBJ1-1,.,TRBV11-2,.,13,CASSLGGFTEAFF,TGTGCCAGCAGCTTAGGAGGTTTCACTGAAGCTTTCTTT
TRBJ1-6,.,TRBV6-6,.,15,CASLDKSGYNSPLHF,TGTGCCAGTTTGGACAAATCTGGATATAATTCACCCCTCCACTTT
TRBJ2-6,.,TRBV18,.,17,CASSPIRGESGANVLTF,TGTGCCAGCTCACCAATCAGGGGCGAGTCTGGGGCCAACGTCCTGACTTTC
TRBJ2-1,.,TRBV19,TRBD2,14,CASNWVAGADEQFF,TGTGCCAGTAATTGGGTAGCGGGAGCCGATGAGCAGTTCTTC
TRBJ1-3,.,TRBV6-4,.,17,CASSDPPWTQTGNTIYF,TGTGCCAGCAGTGACCCGCCTTGGACACAAACGGGAAACACCATATATTTT
TRBJ2-3,.,TRBV9,TRBD1,16,CASSVAAGGSTDTQYF,TGTGCCAGCAGCGTAGCTGCAGGGGGTAGCACAGATACGCAGTATTTT
TRBJ2-2,.,TRBV4-1,TRBD2,16,CASSQDWTRAFGELFF,TGCGCCAGCAGCCAAGATTGGACTAGAGCTTTCGGGGAGCTGTTTTTT
TRBJ2-7,once,TRBV29-1,.,14,CSVEDQGDSYEQYF,TGCAGCGTTGAAGATCAAGGAGATTCCTACGAGCAGTACTTC
TRBJ2-6,few,TRBV19,.,17,CASRGTTGISGANVLTF,TGTGCCAGTAGGGGAACCACAGGGATCTCTGGGGCCAACGTCCTGACTTTC
TRBJ1-2,.,TRBV5-1,TRBD1,15,CASSPQGQGAVGYTF,TGCGCCAGCAGCCCTCAAGGACAGGGGGCGGTTGGCTACACCTTC